These 22 T cell receptor beta chains originate from one sample sequenced in a study of T cells after yellow fever vaccination. One entry per CDR3 protein results from TCRdb running MiXCR on the 5' RACE reads. The repertoire holds around 50,000 distinct CDR3 sequences, over 5.5% seen once, with less than 11% in the top ten. Here the sequenced sample was PBMCs, either bulk or a sorted T-cell subset (CD4+, CD8+, memory, or dextramer-sorted; not recorded which), taken 45 days after the yellow fever booster vaccination. These receptors originate from a man aged 25 to 40 who received the YFV17D yellow fever vaccine.

This clonotype was recorded many times. J is TRBJ1-4 and V is TRBV7-2; possibly TRBD1 for D (6 bases). The V end lost 5 bases, the J end lost 4 bases, and 14 bases lay between the germline ends. Germline lookup yields CDR1 SGHTA and CDR2 FQGNSA. CDR3 length equals 15 residues. The CDR3 region is CASSLQGSHNEKLFF. CDR3 coding DNA: TGTGCCAGCAGCCTACAGGGCAGTCATAATGAAAAACTGTTTTTT. Full variable domain (missing parts from reference TRBV7-2 and TRBJ1-4): GAGVSQSPSNKVTEKGKDVELRCDPISGHTALYWYRQSLGQGLEFLIYFQGNSAPDKSGLPSDRFSAERTGGSVSTLTIQRTQQEDSAVYLCASSLQGSHNEKLFFGSGTQLSVL.

The rearrangement uses TRBV7-9 and TRBJ2-7, with 7 bases fitting TRBD1. The CDR3 has 15 amino acids. Germline loops: CDR1 SEHNR, CDR2 FQNEAQ (reference sequence). Germline trimming cut 5 bases from V and 2 bases from J; bases unmatched to any gene: 9. This CDR3 is CASSTRDSLTYEQYF. In DNA, the CDR3 is TGTGCCAGCAGCACTCGGGACAGTCTGACCTACGAGCAGTACTTC.

The rearrangement joins TRBV7-8 to TRBJ1-5; a possible D gene is TRBD1 (5 bases). This CDR3 comprises 19 residues. Germline V gene lookup returns CDR1 SGHVS and CDR2 FQNEAQ. V dropped 3 bases and J dropped 0 bases, with 21 bases sitting between them. This chain's CDR3 is CASSLREGPRPYSNQPQHF. The CDR3 nucleotides are TGTGCCAGCAGCTTGAGGGAGGGGCCGCGACCTTATAGCAATCAGCCCCAGCATTTT.

This clonotype has at least ten counts. The chain links TRBV6-1 to TRBJ2-1; D unclear. The germline V gene encodes CDR1 MNHNS and CDR2 SASEGT. The CDR3 covers 12 residues. V shed 4 bases and J shed 8 bases, with 9 bases lying between them. CDR3 residues: CASSVGSHEQFF. In DNA form, the CDR3 reads TGTGCCAGCAGTGTCGGCTCCCATGAGCAGTTCTTC.

The table lists this clonotype with many counts. The CDR3 protein is CASSPSGTEYNEQFF. In nucleotides, the CDR3 is TGCGCCAGCAGCCCGTCCGGGACCGAGTACAATGAGCAGTTCTTC. V is TRBV5-1 and J is TRBJ2-1, with D perhaps being TRBD1 or TRBD2 (5 bases each). The V gene lost 4 bases and the J gene lost 4 bases, with 15 bases spanning the gap. The CDR3 loop spans 15 amino acids. Germline-derived CDR1 and CDR2 are SGHRS and YFSETQ.

CDR3 DNA sequence: TGCAGTGCTCTGATAGGAGGGAACACTGAAGCTTTCTTT. Residues: CSALIGGNTEAFF. The chain recombines TRBV20-1 with TRBJ1-1; D not certain. Germline values: CDR1 DFQATT, CDR2 SNEGSKA (reference sequence). The CDR3 is made up of 13 amino acids. V was trimmed by 5 bases and J by 1 base, leaving 11 bases between them.

V and J are TRBV7-2 and TRBJ2-7; D gene uncertain. V was trimmed by 3 bases and J by 3 bases, leaving 3 bases between them. This CDR3 is built from 11 residues. CDR1 is SGHTA, CDR2 FQGNSA, per germline. CDR3 loop: CASSLNYEQYF. The CDR3 DNA is TGTGCCAGCAGCTTGAACTACGAGCAGTACTTC.

This clonotype was detected many times. V gene TRBV7-2 combines with J gene TRBJ2-1, with D possibly matching TRBD2 (6 bases). Trimming cost V 1 base and J 2 bases, with 9 bases left between them. The length of the CDR3 is 15 residues. Germline CDR1 and CDR2: SGHTA and FQGNSA. The CDR3, as DNA: TGTGCCAGCAGCTTAGAACTAGCCGCCTACAATGAGCAGTTCTTC. This gives the protein CASSLELAAYNEQFF. The full variable domain, in which reference TRBV7-2 and TRBJ2-1 provide the parts outside the CDR3, is GAGVSQSPSNKVTEKGKDVELRCDPISGHTALYWYRQSLGQGLEFLIYFQGNSAPDKSGLPSDRFSAERTGGSVSTLTIQRTQQEDSAVYLCASSLELAAYNEQFFGPGTRLTVL.

The table lists this clonotype with many counts. The rearrangement uses TRBV27 and TRBJ2-7; 7 nucleotides line up with TRBD1. Germline CDR1 MNHEY, CDR2 SMNVEV (reference sequence). J was trimmed by 4 bases and V by 10 bases; bases with no gene match: 7. The CDR3 has 12 amino acids. The CDR3 reads CAIRDSLYEQYF. DNA of the CDR3: TGTGCCATCCGGGACAGCCTTTACGAGCAGTACTTC.

This clonotype was seen repeatedly, ten times or more. The rearrangement links TRBV11-2 to TRBJ1-1; 9 bases align to TRBD1. V lost 0 bases, J lost 5 bases, and 7 bases stayed unmatched. CDR3 length equals 16 residues. Per the germline V gene, CDR1 is SGHAT and CDR2 is FQNNGV. CDR3 amino acids: CASSLDRETGGTEAFF. The CDR3 DNA reads as TGTGCCAGCAGCTTAGACAGGGAGACAGGGGGAACTGAAGCTTTCTTT.

This clonotype has a count of ten or more. V is TRBV6-5 and J is TRBJ1-4; D gene unclear. From germline, CDR1 is MNHEY and CDR2 SVGAGI. Trimming took off 8 bases at V and 8 bases at J, with 15 bases between the two ends. This CDR3 comprises 13 residues. The CDR3 region is CASALGGREKLFF. CDR3 nucleotide sequence: TGTGCCAGCGCCCTCGGAGGACGAGAAAAACTGTTTTTT.

At least ten counts were recorded for this clonotype. The chain couples TRBV12-3 or TRBV12-4 to TRBJ2-2; 10 nucleotides align to TRBD2. The length of the CDR3 is 15 residues. The V gene end was trimmed by 5 bases and the J gene end by 4 bases; junction bases not matched to a gene: 4. The CDR3 region has the DNA TGTGCCAGCAGTCCGAGCGGGAGGGCCACCGGGGAGCTGTTTTTT. Translation: CASSPSGRATGELFF.

This clonotype was detected ten times or more. The genes are TRBV20-1 and TRBJ1-5, with a possible D match to TRBD1 (6 bases). The CDR3 runs 16 residues. Looked up from germline, CDR1 is DFQATT and CDR2 is SNEGSKA (reference sequence). Trimming pared 6 bases from V and 5 bases from J, leaving 23 bases between. CDR3 residues: CSATPTVGGWDQPQHF. The CDR3 coding sequence is TGCAGTGCCACCCCCACTGTGGGGGGCTGGGATCAGCCCCAGCATTTT.

This clonotype was detected many times. This sequence joins TRBV7-3 and TRBJ2-7; no firm D call. Germline V lookup: CDR1 SGHTA, CDR2 FQGTGA. Deletions cut 7 bases from V and 4 bases from J, with 11 bases between. The CDR3 is made up of 12 amino acids. The CDR3 reads CASMVPKYEQYF. In DNA, the CDR3 is TGTGCCAGCATGGTTCCGAAGTACGAGCAGTACTTC.

At least ten counts were recorded for this clonotype. The chain couples TRBV7-6 to TRBJ2-5; the D gene is possibly TRBD1 (6 bases). V was trimmed by 3 bases and J by 5 bases, leaving 13 bases between them. Per germline, CDR1 SGHVS and CDR2 FNYEAQ. CDR3 length: 14 residues. CDR3 protein: CASSFTGQRETQYF. CDR3 DNA: TGTGCCAGCAGCTTTACCGGACAGAGGGAGACCCAGTACTTC.

In the case of this clonotype: This clone may be a read error of a much larger clone one base away. The chain combines TRBV20-1 with TRBJ2-7, with 7 bases that match TRBD1. The V and J ends lost 6 bases and 3 bases, in that order; junction bases with no gene match: 8. Looked up from germline, CDR1 is DFQATT and CDR2 is SNEGSKA (reference sequence). This CDR3 comprises 13 residues. This CDR3 is CSAWDSNNYEQYF. The CDR3 DNA is TGCAGTGCGTGGGACAGCAATAACTACGAGCAGTACTTC.

This clonotype was counted at least ten times. This chain connects TRBV9 to TRBJ2-1; D is uncertain. The CDR3 has 14 residues. V was shortened by 1 base and J by 8 bases, with 13 bases between the two germline ends. Germline CDR1 is SGDLS and CDR2 is YYNGEE. The CDR3 coding sequence is TGTGCCAGCAGCGTATCAGGAAGGGTCGATGAGCAGTTCTTC. Translation gives CASSVSGRVDEQFF. The variable domain in full, with the rest retrieved from reference TRBV9 and TRBJ2-1, is DSGVTQTPKHLITATGQRVTLRCSPRSGDLSVYWYQQSLDQGLQFLIQYYNGEERAKGNILERFSAQQFPDLHSELNLSSLELGDSALYFCASSVSGRVDEQFFGPGTRLTVL.

The table lists this clonotype with many counts. The gene calls are TRBV7-2 and TRBJ1-2; D is perhaps TRBD1 (5 bases). Between the trimmed V and J ends, which lost 5 bases and 7 bases, there was a span of 11 bases. This CDR3 has 12 amino acids. Germline CDR1 is SGHTA and CDR2 is FQGNSA. The CDR3 region is CASSKGVSGYTF. CDR3 nucleotides: TGTGCCAGCAGCAAAGGGGTCTCTGGCTACACCTTC. The full variable domain, with the rest looked up from reference TRBV7-2 and TRBJ1-2, is GAGVSQSPSNKVTEKGKDVELRCDPISGHTALYWYRQSLGQGLEFLIYFQGNSAPDKSGLPSDRFSAERTGGSVSTLTIQRTQQEDSAVYLCASSKGVSGYTFGSGTRLTVV.

V gene TRBV20-1 combines with J gene TRBJ1-2; D remains unclear. With 1 base removed from V and 3 bases from J, the gap between germline ends came to 6 bases. CDR3 length: 12 amino acids. CDR1 and CDR2 from the germline V gene are DFQATT and SNEGSKA (reference sequence). The CDR3, as DNA: TGCAGTGCTAGAGGTATACACTATGGCTACACCTTC. Its translation is CSARGIHYGYTF.

V and J are TRBV24-1 and TRBJ2-7, with TRBD1 identical over 7 bases. Germline-derived CDR1 and CDR2 are KGHDR and SFDVKD. The junction had 15 bases not matched to a gene; V was cut back by 12 bases and J by 5 bases. This CDR3 is 14 amino acids long. The CDR3 DNA sequence: TGTGCCGTCGCTTCGACAGGGAATGTCGACGAGCAGTACTTC. Protein sequence: CAVASTGNVDEQYF.

There are many counts of this clonotype. This chain links TRBV29-1 with TRBJ1-1, with D possibly matching TRBD1 (6 bases). The CDR3 runs 12 residues. CDR1 is SQVTM and CDR2 is ANQGSEA in the germline V gene. Trimming pared 8 bases from V and 2 bases from J, leaving 12 bases between. The CDR3 DNA follows: TGCAGCTGCGGGGGCGTCAACACTGAAGCTTTCTTT. This encodes CSCGGVNTEAFF. The variable domain in full, completed from reference TRBV29-1 and TRBJ1-1, reads SAVISQKPSRDICQRGTSLTIQCQVDSQVTMMFWYRQQPGQSLTLIATANQGSEATYESGFVIDKFPISRPNLTFSTLTVSNMSPEDSSIYLCSCGGVNTEAFFGQGTRLTVV.

This clonotype occurred a few times. The V gene is TRBV24-1, the J gene TRBJ2-3; D not certain. Deletions cut 5 bases from V and 5 bases from J, with 4 bases between. CDR3 size: 11 residues. Germline CDR1 reads KGHDR; CDR2 reads SFDVKD. The CDR3 DNA reads TGTGCCACCAGTGTCGAAGATACGCAGTATTTT. It codes for CATSVEDTQYF.